The T cell receptor (beta chain) described here comes from a study of immune heterogeneity within non-small cell lung tumors (dated by TCRdb to 2017 to 2018). Study-wide context: By histology, a handful of squamous cell carcinomas, 10 non-squamous carcinomas and 1 tumor not otherwise specified were included. To look at intratumoral immune heterogeneity, the study ran whole-exome sequencing, RNA-seq and TCR beta repertoire sequencing on several spatially distinct regions taken from every NSCLC tumor. TCR repertoire analysis included roughly 60 tumor loci from approximately 16 patients, whereas transcriptome data included only 40 to 45 loci from around twelve patients. For mutant peptides 8 to 11 amino acids long, netMHCpan-3.0 predicted neoantigen binding to the HLA alleles of each patient.

The TCR template was genomic DNA extracted from bulk tumor tissue, and roughly 590 ng of gDNA was amplified for each sample. During surgery, multiple biopsies were taken from each primary tumor, with sampling sites spaced as far apart as possible within the tumor mass. The study cohort was described as untreated and was composed of newly diagnosed NSCLC cases undergoing curative surgery. The donors were approximately 14 patients with newly diagnosed non-small cell lung cancer who were having surgery with curative intent. Resected tumor masses were reviewed by two independent pathologists. Only high-quality DNA and RNA samples were carried forward to sequencing. The TCR beta CDR3 region was amplified with a multiplex PCR system, in which a first round of 9 to 10 cycles was run using 32 V-gene forward and 13 J-gene reverse primers. A QIAGEN Multiplex PCR Kit was used for first-round PCR, and the primer sequences were filed in Chinese patent CN105087789A. A second PCR round added Illumina universal primers using the Phusion High-Fidelity PCR Kit. Sequencing of the TCR libraries was done on the Illumina HiSeq X Ten platform in paired-end mode with a 151 bp read length. On the study's bioinformatics: Cutadapt was used to discard reads without multiplex PCR primers, PEAR merged the read pairs, and MiXCR with default settings called the CDR3 regions. Repertoire diversity was assessed by Shannon entropy, and clonality was calculated as one minus the Shannon entropy divided by the ln of the count of productive unique sequences. Dominant or high-frequency T-cell clones were defined as clonotypes at frequencies of at least 0.5%. Using fastp at Q25 and MiXCR, TCRdb reprocessed the public reads and kept productive beta chains. Every entry covers one CDR3 protein and lists the most common genes and DNA from its rows. What appears here as the V and J calls and clone size reflects TCRdb's work, not the paper's. This sample holds around 4,400 distinct CDR3 sequences; 30% to 40% were observed only once. The top ten clones comprise around a fifth of the sample.

With regard to this clonotype: It lacks a known antigen. Base qualities are not provided; no much larger clone lies one nucleotide away.

Findings and caveats that apply to the study as a whole: Local T-cell repertoire clonality showed a statistically significant but moderate positive correlation with local tumor mutational burden (R around 0.35). High-frequency TCR beta clonotypes were found to be largely distinct between individual patients. Within a patient, identical dominant CDR3B clonotypes were found to recur across loci, yet unique high-frequency clones were also harbored in different tumor locations.

The TCR sequence derives from a woman aged 45-65 years with non-small cell lung cancer. Sequenced input: lung tumor tissue.

The sequenced DNA: TGTGCCATCAGTGAGGAGGGAAGGGTTTGGGGCAAAAACATTCAGTACTTC. Its translation reads: CAISEEGRVWGKNIQYF. The rearranged segments are TRBV10-3 and TRBJ2-4, with TRBD2 as a weak D call on 5 bases. CDR1 ENHRY and CDR2 SYGVKD are derived from the germline V gene. The CDR3 runs 17 amino acids, cysteine and phenylalanine included. Left in the record is the CDR3 DNA by itself, 51 bases read in frame from the first base. Between the V and J ends, shortened by 2 bases and 3 bases respectively, the junction contains 17 bases.